This T cell receptor (beta chain) was found in a study of beta chain features in type 1 diabetes listed by TCRdb under 2018. Turning to the overall study: Patients and healthy donors did not differ in mean age, gender distribution, total cell number or subset yield. A total of around 110,000,000 sorted cells were examined across all samples, and RNA yield correlated strongly with the number of cells per subset. In the study, TCRB repertoires of sorted circulating CD4+ T cell subsets from recently diagnosed type 1 diabetes patients were compared with those of matched healthy donors. Naive and central memory subsets were obtained from all 28 donors, but regulatory and stem cell-like memory subsets were isolated from only 8 patients and roughly 8 healthy donors. Broader findings and caveats from the paper: Shorter templates might be favored by PCR, yet because patient and control samples were amplified and corrected together, any such skew would affect both groups equally. In all four CD4+ subsets, TCRB CDR3 length was moderately but significantly shorter in type 1 diabetes patients. At VDJ recombination sites, patients with type 1 diabetes made fewer insertions and deleted more nucleotides, a pattern implying thymic rearrangement abnormalities. Because small numbers of individuals were included in the HLA sub-analyses, any influence of HLA type on TCRB rearrangement was left unresolved. Sequencing cDNA rather than genomic DNA could over-represent highly expressing activated cells, although activation and CD3 levels did not differ between groups. Naive, central memory and regulatory TCRB repertoires appeared to be more similar among patients than among healthy donors.

All of the isolated RNA was reverse transcribed with the High Capacity cDNA Reverse Transcription Kit, so expressed TCRB transcripts were sequenced. Naive, central memory and regulatory T cell samples underwent deep immunoSEQ sequencing, averaging about 3.57 million total reads per sample. After sorted cells were lysed in RLT buffer, RNA was extracted with DNase-treated RNeasy Micro or Mini kits, with the choice depending on cell number. To prevent cross-contamination, every cell subset was processed on its own, while patient and healthy donor samples were processed together. TCRB sequences were amplified from cDNA with the immunoSEQ multiplex PCR, producing 87-bp fragments spanning the CDR3 region. Sequencing of the amplicons was performed on the Illumina HiSeq platform. Per the source publication's procedure: PCR bias was corrected computationally using synthetic template baselines, and reads within Hamming distance 2 were collapsed, with unmergeable singletons discarded. Reads were aligned against IMGT so that V, D and J genes, CDR3 length and insertions or deletions at six rearrangement sites could be assigned. Clonotype counts were normalized to sorted cell number within each subset before computing true diversity and Gini coefficients with the tcR R package. Repertoire sharing was quantified using the overlap coefficient calculated on TCRB nucleotide sequences. Out-of-frame TCRB sequences from naive cells were analyzed as a proxy for the pre-selection repertoire. TCRdb stores this immuneACCESS table with in-frame sequences only. Part of the clones is absent; in the studies checked, under half of the shortfall reflects unresolved V genes, and no reason is known for the rest. Clonal size and the V and J genes are those of that table, whereas D and trimming came from the DNA. The sample table contains about 620,000 clones; only one count was recorded for roughly 16% of them. The biggest ten clones account for roughly 0.098% of the sample.

From each donor, a single peripheral blood sample of about 100 mL on average was drawn into heparinised tubes. A BD FACSAria II and a panel including CD45RO, CCR7, CD25, CD127, CD95 and CD27 were used to sort naive, central memory, regulatory and stem cell-like memory CD4+ T cells. All sorted populations exceeded 95% purity. PBMCs were separated immediately by Lymphoprep density gradient centrifugation and were stained directly, without being cultured. So that batch effects would be minimized, each experiment stained and sorted samples in pairs, pairing one healthy donor with one patient. Spanning cysteine to phenylalanine, the CDR3 consists of 15 amino acids. CDR3 DNA is the only sequence kept; it has 45 bases, read in frame from the first base. CDR1 and CDR2, looked up from the germline V gene (reference sequence), are GTSNPN and SVGIG. Cut back by 3 bases and 5 bases, the V and J ends lie 20 bases apart.

This clone came up a few times. Its antigen target is currently unknown. No base-level quality is on record; no much larger clone is a single base apart. The sequence came from a man aged 18 to 30 in good health. In this chain, TRBV30 is recombined with TRBJ2-7; no D gene is confidently identified. What was sequenced was naive CD4+ T cells from blood. The cell subset or site label on this specimen signifies: true naive CD4+ T cells. The CDR3 reads as follows: CAWSGPILTAHEQYF. In nucleotides, the sequence is TGTGCCTGGAGCGGGCCCATACTCACGGCCCACGAGCAGTACTTC.